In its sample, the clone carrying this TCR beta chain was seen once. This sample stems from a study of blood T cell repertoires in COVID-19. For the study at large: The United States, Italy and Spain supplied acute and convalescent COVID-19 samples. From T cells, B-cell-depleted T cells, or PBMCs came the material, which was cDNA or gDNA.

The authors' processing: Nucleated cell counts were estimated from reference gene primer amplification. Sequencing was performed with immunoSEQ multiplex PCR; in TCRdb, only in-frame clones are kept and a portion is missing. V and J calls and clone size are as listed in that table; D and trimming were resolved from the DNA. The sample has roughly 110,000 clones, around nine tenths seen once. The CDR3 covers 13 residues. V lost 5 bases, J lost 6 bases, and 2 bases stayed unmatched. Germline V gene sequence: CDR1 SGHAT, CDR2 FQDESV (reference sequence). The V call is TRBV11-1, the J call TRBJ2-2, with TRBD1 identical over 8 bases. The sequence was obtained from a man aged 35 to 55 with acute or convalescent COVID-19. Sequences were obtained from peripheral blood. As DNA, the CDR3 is TGTGCCAGCAGCACCAGGGGGCCCGGGGAGCTGTTTTTT. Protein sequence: CASSTRGPGELFF.